A selection of T cell receptor beta chains follows, all from one sample in a study of early T cells in non-severe SARS-CoV-2 infection. MiXCR, applied by TCRdb to the 5' RACE reads, yields one record per CDR3 protein. The sample holds tens of thousands of distinct CDR3 sequences, over 13% seen once. The sequencing input was whole blood. Receptors were obtained from an adult who was a healthcare worker with PCR-confirmed SARS-CoV-2 infection or an uninfected control (not recorded which). Each CDR3 is given with its conserved first and last residue. Fields, in order: D gene, V gene, clone size, J gene, CDR3 DNA, CDR3 protein. A D gene is named only where the DNA matches it firmly. The size entry is marked missing in some rows and otherwise reads once, few, many or a size class.

>.|TRBV19|.|TRBJ1-2
TGTGCCAGTAGTAGTGTGGTAGATGGCTACACCTTC
CASSSVVDGYTF
>TRBD1|TRBV30|many|TRBJ1-4
TGTGCCTACAGGGGACCTAATGAAAAACTGTTTTTT
CAYRGPNEKLFF
>.|TRBV30|many|TRBJ2-7
TGTGCCTGGAGTGTCCTCCAAGAGCAGTACTTC
CAWSVLQEQYF
>.|TRBV6-6|.|TRBJ2-5
TGTGCCAGCACCTGGTCAGGCCAAGAGACCCAGTACTTC
CASTWSGQETQYF
>.|TRBV27|.|TRBJ2-7
TGTGCCAGCAGTTTGAGCAGGGCCCATTACGAGCAGTACTTC
CASSLSRAHYEQYF
>TRBD2|TRBV29-1|many|TRBJ2-7
TGCAGCGTATTAAAACTAGCGGGGAACTCCTACGAGCAGTACTTC
CSVLKLAGNSYEQYF
>.|TRBV5-1|few|TRBJ2-7
TGCGCCAGCAGCTTCTCGACTTCTACCGGGTTCCGACTCTACGAGCAGTACTTC
CASSFSTSTGFRLYEQYF
>.|TRBV2|.|TRBJ2-5
TGTGCCAGCCTAAGGGGGGCCTTTCAAGAGACCCAGTACTTC
CASLRGAFQETQYF
>TRBD2|TRBV29-1|few|TRBJ2-3
TGCAGCGGCACGGGACTAGCGGGGGGGTATAGCACAGATACGCAGTATTTT
CSGTGLAGGYSTDTQYF
>.|TRBV7-9|.|TRBJ1-1
TGTGCCAGCAGCTTACTGGGGCCAGGCCCTGGCCAAGCTTTCTTT
CASSLLGPGPGQAFF
>TRBD2|TRBV7-6|.|TRBJ2-1
TGTGCCAGCAGCCCAGGACTAGTCCGCCCGGGGAGCTCCTACAATGAGCAGTTCTTC
CASSPGLVRPGSSYNEQFF
>TRBD2|TRBV30|many|TRBJ2-3
TGTGCCGGTAGCGGGGGGACCACAGATACGCAGTATTTT
CAGSGGTTDTQYF
>.|TRBV5-6|.|TRBJ1-5
TGTGCCAGCAGCTCCACCGACACCTTCAATCAGCCCCAGCATTTT
CASSSTDTFNQPQHF
>.|TRBV4-1|many|TRBJ2-3
TGCGCCAGCAGCCAAGATACGTGGCCCAACACAGATACGCAGTATTTT
CASSQDTWPNTDTQYF